This entry describes one T cell receptor (beta chain). Its target is unknown. The same CDR3 also results from other DNA sequences found in this sample. Naive CD4+ cells were CD45RA-selected; the remaining cells were memory. Trimming took 4 bases from V and 0 from J, leaving 8 bases between them. Germline CDR1 reads SGHNT; CDR2 reads YYREEE (reference sequence). The CDR3 has 13 residues. This record comes from a study of shared clonotypes between healthy human individuals. Assay: immunoSEQ multiplex PCR; the TCRdb copy retains only in-frame clones and omits some. The sample holds 2,500,000 or so clones; less than 95% are singletons and the top ten take 0.37%. Notes on the study in general: Relative to clonotypes present in all four donors, those not shared had lower generation probabilities.

Source material: naive CD4+ T cells from PBMCs. Stated subset: CD45RA+ positively selected. The chain uses TRBV5-4 and TRBJ2-7; D unclear. The receptor's source is a man aged 18-30 years in good health. Some clones in this sample may be carry-over from other donors' samples. CDR3: CASSRTDSYEQYF. The CDR3 coding sequence is TGTGCCAGCAGCAGGACGGACTCCTACGAGCAGTACTTC.